These 5 T cell receptor beta chains were sequenced from one sample in a study of glioma-infiltrating T cells (dated by TCRdb to 2016 to 2017). Reads for this sample came from an Illumina MiSeq. TCR alpha and beta CDR3 regions were amplified with the iRepertoire nested amplicon-rescue multiplex PCR (arm-PCR) platform from RNA. Starting from the raw public reads, TCRdb applied fastp trimming at Q25, assembled clones with MiXCR and retained in-frame beta chains. CDR3 protein sequences are deduplicated, and each keeps its most common genes and DNA. A total of around 190,000 distinct CDR3 sequences appear in this sample, around 30% of them only once. The leading ten clones occupy 20% of the sample. The sequencing input was glioma tissue, nonneoplastic brain tissue, or PBMCs (not recorded which). These receptors all come from a human donor with low-grade glioma or glioblastoma, undergoing nonglioma brain surgery, or in good health (not recorded which).

Comments on this clonotype: Germline and junction disagree at one end, which may indicate a read error. The V gene is TRBV4-1, the J gene TRBJ2-5; 9 nucleotides agree with TRBD2. This CDR3 has 16 amino acids. Germline assignment: CDR1 MGHRA and CDR2 YSYEKL. DNA for the CDR3: TGCGCCAGCAGCCAGACCGTGACTAGCGGTAGAGAGACCAAGTACTTC. Residues: CASSQTVTSGRETKYF.

This clonotype was seen many times. The J gene is TRBJ2-3, the V gene TRBV20-1, with 7 bases identical to TRBD2. Germline V gene lookup returns CDR1 DFQATT and CDR2 SNEGSKA (reference sequence). There are 15 residues in the CDR3. With V trimmed by 3 bases and J by 0 bases, 6 bases remained unmatched. The CDR3: CSASSLAESTDTQYF. CDR3 DNA: TGCAGTGCTAGCAGTCTAGCGGAGAGCACAGATACGCAGTATTTT.

The rearrangement links TRBV7-9 to TRBJ2-1; possibly TRBD2 for D (6 bases). The CDR3 sequence is 16 residues long. Germline lookup yields CDR1 SEHNR and CDR2 FQNEAQ (reference sequence). V lost 5 bases and J lost 0, with 14 bases in between. CDR3 coding DNA: TGTGCCAGCAGCCCCAGATCCGGGGGCTCCTACAATGAGCAGTTCTTC. Its translation: CASSPRSGGSYNEQFF.

CDR3 protein: CASSPSGFGRDYGYTF. CDR3 DNA sequence: TGCGCCAGCAGCCCCTCTGGTTTCGGCAGGGACTATGGCTACACCTTC. The rearrangement joins TRBV4-1 to TRBJ1-2; D is perhaps TRBD1 (5 bases). Germline V gene sequence: CDR1 MGHRA, CDR2 YSYEKL. This CDR3 region has 16 residues. Trimming cost V 4 bases and J 3 bases, with 18 bases left between them.

This clonotype was detected ten times or more. The chain uses TRBV20-1 and TRBJ2-7; D unresolved. CDR3 size: 14 residues. The germline V and J ends were trimmed by 6 bases and 0 bases, with 15 bases remaining between them. Germline V lookup: CDR1 DFQATT, CDR2 SNEGSKA (reference sequence). CDR3 sequence (DNA): TGCAGTGCCGCTACCACTGCCCCCTCCTACGAGCAGTACTTC. This gives the protein CSAATTAPSYEQYF.